The 30 T cell receptor beta chains reported below all come from one sample, sequenced in a study of blood T cell repertoires in COVID-19. Generated by immunoSEQ multiplex PCR, the TCRdb table keeps only in-frame clones and is missing some. The profile shows 250,000 to 300,000 clones, roughly 88% of them singletons. The source material was peripheral blood. Source of these receptors: a woman in her 70s with COVID-19, enrolled during active disease.

As to this clone: The same CDR3 can be traced to other DNA sequences in this sample. The chain recombines TRBV28 with TRBJ1-2; a possible D gene is TRBD1 (5 bases). This CDR3 region has 14 residues. The germline gives CDR1 MDHEN, CDR2 SYDVKM. Trimming shortened V by 2 bases and J by 1 base, and 8 bases separated the two germline ends. The CDR3 DNA is TGTGCCAGCAGTTTAGGGGCCAGTAACTATGGCTACACCTTC. It specifies CASSLGASNYGYTF.

This clone came up a few times. The V and J genes are TRBV5-6 and TRBJ2-5, with 9 bases matching TRBD2. CDR1 and CDR2 (germline): SGHDT, YYEEEE. The CDR3 runs to 13 residues. V was pared by 3 bases and J by 5 bases, with 2 bases of the junction left unmatched. CDR3 DNA sequence: TGTGCCAGCAGCTCGACTAGCGGTGAGACCCAGTACTTC. Its protein is CASSSTSGETQYF.

The CDR3 nucleotides read TGTGCCAGCAGCCAACAGGACATACAAGAGACCCAGTACTTC. Its protein product is CASSQQDIQETQYF. The chain recombines TRBV7-9 with TRBJ2-5; tentative D call: TRBD1 (5 bases). Germline lookup yields CDR1 SEHNR and CDR2 FQNEAQ (reference sequence). The CDR3 runs 14 residues. V gave up 5 bases and J gave up 2 bases, with 12 bases separating them. Full variable domain (remainder filled in from reference TRBV7-9 and TRBJ2-5): DTGVSQNPRHKITKRGQNVTFRCDPISEHNRLYWYRQTLGQGPEFLTYFQNEAQLEKSRLLSDRFSAERPKGSFSTLEIQRTEQGDSAMYLCASSQQDIQETQYFGPGTRLLVL.

The chain combines TRBV7-2 with TRBJ1-2; D ambiguous. Germline CDR1 is SGHTA and CDR2 is FQGNSA. This CDR3 is 12 amino acids long. Trimming shortened V by 5 bases and J by 4 bases, and 8 bases separated the two germline ends. Written as DNA, the CDR3 is TGTGCCAGCAGCCCGGACTCCTATGGCTACACCTTC. It encodes CASSPDSYGYTF.

The rearrangement links TRBV25-1 to TRBJ2-5, with 9 bases lining up with TRBD2. CDR1 is MGHDK, CDR2 SYGVNS, per germline. The V segment lost 10 bases and the J segment 4 bases; nucleotides outside the gene matches: 10. This CDR3 is 14 amino acids long. The CDR3 here is CANLPGLARETQYF. The CDR3, as DNA: TGTGCCAACCTACCGGGACTAGCTAGAGAGACCCAGTACTTC.

CDR3 sequence reads: CASSRGQVEAFF. CDR3 sequence (DNA): TGTGCCAGCAGCCGCGGACAAGTTGAAGCTTTCTTT. J is TRBJ1-1 and V is TRBV12-3 or TRBV12-4, with D possibly matching TRBD1 (5 bases). The CDR3 sequence is 12 residues long. V shed 6 bases and J shed 7 bases, with 12 bases lying between them.

CDR3 loop: CASSQTPGRHADEQYF. DNA of the CDR3: TGCGCCAGCAGCCAAACCCCCGGGAGACACGCAGACGAGCAGTACTTC. V and J are TRBV4-1 and TRBJ2-7; perhaps TRBD2 as D (6 bases). From germline, CDR1 is MGHRA and CDR2 YSYEKL. V was pared by 2 bases and J by 5 bases, with 19 bases between. This CDR3 is 16 amino acids long.

The chain combines TRBV4-3 with TRBJ1-6; D gene unclear. Germline V gene lookup returns CDR1 LGHNA and CDR2 YSLEER. V lost 0 bases, J lost 8 bases, and 8 bases lay in between. This CDR3 comprises 14 residues. The CDR3 region is CASSQDPRDSPLHF. In nucleotides, the CDR3 is TGCGCCAGCAGCCAAGACCCCCGAGATTCACCCCTCCACTTT.

This clone was seen once. J is TRBJ2-7 and V is TRBV28; 9 bases map to TRBD1. Germline-derived CDR1 and CDR2 are MDHEN and SYDVKM. The V and J ends lost 6 bases and 6 bases, in that order; junction bases with no gene match: 9. The CDR3 extends over 14 amino acids. The CDR3 coding sequence is TGTGCCAGCAGCTCCGGACAGGGGAGCGGCGAGCAGTACTTC. Amino acids: CASSSGQGSGEQYF.

The chain has TRBV4-3 and TRBJ2-1; TRBD2 is a possible D gene (5 bases). Trimming pared 0 bases from V and 3 bases from J, leaving 15 bases between. The V gene's germline CDR1 is LGHNA and CDR2 YSLEER. CDR3 length equals 17 residues. CDR3 residues: CASSQDPSGAYYNEQFF. DNA of the CDR3: TGCGCCAGCAGCCAAGATCCCAGCGGAGCTTACTACAATGAGCAGTTCTTC.

The V gene is TRBV7-6, the J gene TRBJ2-5; TRBD2 agrees at 14 bases. CDR3 size: 15 residues. The trim removed 5 bases at V and 5 bases at J, leaving 4 bases unmatched. Germline CDR1 SGHVS, CDR2 FNYEAQ. The CDR3 DNA is TGTGCCAGCAGCCCGGGACTAGCGGGAGCCGAGACCCAGTACTTC. This gives the protein CASSPGLAGAETQYF.

CDR3 nucleotides: TGTGCCTGGAGTGTAAAGAGTGAAGCTTTCTTT. This encodes CAWSVKSEAFF. The chain couples TRBV30 to TRBJ1-1; D call uncertain. There are 11 residues in the CDR3. Germline lookup yields CDR1 GTSNPN and CDR2 SVGIG (reference sequence). V was pared by 0 bases and J by 7 bases, with 6 bases between.

J is TRBJ1-5 and V is TRBV30; tentative D call: TRBD1 (5 bases). Germline CDR1 is GTSNPN and CDR2 is SVGIG (reference sequence). This CDR3 has 12 amino acids. Trimming took 2 bases from V and 6 from J, leaving 8 bases between them. The CDR3: CAWSLGVQPQHF. For the CDR3, the DNA is TGTGCCTGGAGTTTAGGGGTTCAGCCCCAGCATTTT.

The V and J genes are TRBV6-5 and TRBJ1-1; D not certain. The CDR3 is 13 residues long. Trimming shortened V by 7 bases and J by 3 bases, and 12 bases separated the two germline ends. From germline, CDR1 is MNHEY and CDR2 SVGAGI. CDR3 bases: TGTGCCAGCACCAGAAAGGAGGACACTGAAGCTTTCTTT. It codes for CASTRKEDTEAFF.

The chain employs TRBV10-3 and TRBJ2-2, with D unclear. V was shortened by 10 bases and J by 6 bases, with 9 bases between the two germline ends. This CDR3 is built from 11 residues. Per the germline V gene, CDR1 is ENHRY and CDR2 is SYGVKD. The CDR3 nucleotides are TGTGCCACGCTGAGTTCCGGGGAGCTGTTTTTT. This translates into CATLSSGELFF.

V and J are TRBV19 and TRBJ1-6, with TRBD1 matching over 7 bases. Trimming removed 6 bases from V and 6 bases from J; junction bases left unmatched: 11. The CDR3 loop spans 16 amino acids. Germline CDR1 LNHDA, CDR2 SQIVND (reference sequence). CDR3 amino acids: CASRSHDRAGNSPLHF. CDR3 nucleotides: TGTGCCAGTAGAAGCCACGACAGGGCTGGTAATTCACCCCTCCACTTT.

A few counts support this clone. This CDR3 reads CASSMPSGGQETQYF. Here the CDR3 DNA reads TGTGCCAGTAGTATGCCCAGCGGGGGTCAAGAGACCCAGTACTTC. The J gene is TRBJ2-5, the V gene TRBV19, with 8 nucleotides matching TRBD2. V lost 3 bases, J lost 2 bases, and 5 bases stayed unmatched. This CDR3 comprises 15 residues. Germline values: CDR1 LNHDA, CDR2 SQIVND (reference sequence).

The chain carries TRBV28 and TRBJ2-1; 11 nucleotides line up with TRBD2. CDR3 length equals 16 residues. CDR1 is MDHEN, CDR2 SYDVKM, per germline. Trimming removed 7 bases from V and 5 bases from J; junction bases left unmatched: 10. As DNA, the CDR3 is TGTGCCAGCACTCAGGGTGGACTAGCGGGTAACAATGAGCAGTTCTTC. The encoded protein is CASTQGGLAGNNEQFF.

The genes are TRBV7-9 and TRBJ1-3, with TRBD1 as a possible D gene (5 bases). The CDR3 is 15 residues long. Germline values: CDR1 SEHNR, CDR2 FQNEAQ (reference sequence). Trimming removed 10 bases at V and 4 bases at J, with 20 bases between. The CDR3 here is CATGDAGTGGNTIYF. In DNA, the CDR3 is TGTGCCACTGGTGACGCGGGGACGGGGGGAAACACCATATATTTT.

This clone came up a few times. This chain joins TRBV4-1 and TRBJ1-2, with D tentatively TRBD1 (5 bases). The CDR3 is 13 amino acids. V was shortened by 0 bases and J by 7 bases, with 9 bases between the two germline ends. Per the germline V gene, CDR1 is MGHRA and CDR2 is YSYEKL. The CDR3 loop is CASSQDRRVGYTF. The CDR3 DNA is TGCGCCAGCAGCCAAGATCGCAGGGTTGGCTACACCTTC.

V is TRBV7-2 and J is TRBJ2-2; weak D call: TRBD1 (5 bases). Germline CDR1 reads SGHTA; CDR2 reads FQGNSA. The CDR3 is 14 residues long. The germline V and J ends were trimmed by 5 bases and 1 base, with 8 bases remaining between them. The CDR3 DNA reads as TGTGCCAGCAGCATAGGACAGAACACCGGGGAGCTGTTTTTT. Its translation: CASSIGQNTGELFF. Full variable domain (remainder filled in from reference TRBV7-2 and TRBJ2-2): GAGVSQSPSNKVTEKGKDVELRCDPISGHTALYWYRQSLGQGLEFLIYFQGNSAPDKSGLPSDRFSAERTGGSVSTLTIQRTQQEDSAVYLCASSIGQNTGELFFGEGSRLTVL.

This clone was recorded at least ten times. This chain joins TRBV23-1 and TRBJ2-7; 8 nucleotides line up with TRBD1. TRBV23-1 is known as an ORF, though its function is uncertain. CDR3 length: 14 residues. The J segment lost 3 bases and the V segment lost 6 bases, leaving 7 bases of the junction unmatched. The CDR3 nucleotides read TGCGCCAGCAGGCCGGGACAGGAGGACTACGAGCAGTACTTC. Translating it yields CASRPGQEDYEQYF.

The genes are TRBV4-1 and TRBJ2-1; 9 positions agree with TRBD1. The trim removed 7 bases at V and 1 base at J, leaving 2 bases unmatched. This CDR3 region has 14 residues. Germline V gene data show CDR1 as MGHRA and CDR2 as YSYEKL. As DNA, the CDR3 is TGCGCCAGCAAAGGACAGGGGTCCTACAATGAGCAGTTCTTC. This sequence encodes CASKGQGSYNEQFF.

This chain links TRBV11-2 with TRBJ2-1; D possibly corresponds to TRBD2 (6 bases). V lost 5 bases to trimming and J lost 2 bases, with 13 bases between them. Germline CDR1 reads SGHAT; CDR2 reads FQNNGV. The CDR3 is made up of 15 amino acids. In DNA, the CDR3 is TGTGCCAGCAGCAAGACCCGGGAGACCTACAATGAGCAGTTCTTC. It codes for CASSKTRETYNEQFF.

V is TRBV6-5 and J is TRBJ1-6; D ambiguous. This CDR3 is 16 amino acids long. Germline loops: CDR1 MNHEY, CDR2 SVGAGI. The V gene lost 0 bases and the J gene lost 6 bases, with 12 bases spanning the gap. CDR3 nucleotide sequence: TGTGCCAGCAGTTACTCGTCGGCGCAGGCTAATTCACCCCTCCACTTT. It specifies CASSYSSAQANSPLHF.

The chain couples TRBV29-1 to TRBJ1-1; 8 bases fit TRBD1. J was trimmed by 2 bases and V by 5 bases; bases with no gene match: 7. This CDR3 spans 14 amino acids. Per the germline V gene, CDR1 is SQVTM and CDR2 is ANQGSEA. The CDR3 protein is CSVRVTGVNTEAFF. CDR3 coding DNA: TGCAGCGTTCGAGTGACAGGGGTAAACACTGAAGCTTTCTTT.

The V and J genes are TRBV6-1 and TRBJ2-7, with TRBD1 as a possible D gene (6 bases). This CDR3 comprises 16 residues. Trimming removed 1 base from V and 4 bases from J, with 17 bases in between. From germline, CDR1 is MNHNS and CDR2 SASEGT. The CDR3 coding sequence is TGTGCCAGCAGTGAAGGCCCACCAGGGGTAGGTTACGAGCAGTACTTC. Amino acids: CASSEGPPGVGYEQYF.

The chain joins TRBV30 to TRBJ1-4, with TRBD1 matching 10 bases. CDR3 length: 13 residues. Trimming took 8 bases from V and 7 from J; bases not matched to a gene: 7. Germline assignment: CDR1 GTSNPN and CDR2 SVGIG (reference sequence). This chain's CDR3 is CATNRDRGEKLFF. The CDR3 region has the DNA TGTGCCACCAACCGGGACAGGGGTGAAAAACTGTTTTTT.

The CDR3 DNA sequence: TGCGCCAGCAGGTTACGCTGGGATGGGGGGAATTCACCCCTCCACTTT. As protein: CASRLRWDGGNSPLHF. The chain links TRBV5-1 to TRBJ1-6; D may be TRBD1 (5 bases). The germline gives CDR1 SGHRS, CDR2 YFSETQ. V was cut by 5 bases and J by 7 bases, with 19 bases left in between. This CDR3 region has 16 residues.

The gene calls are TRBV6-5 and TRBJ1-6; no clear D. Germline V gene lookup returns CDR1 MNHEY and CDR2 SVGAGI. Trimming took 8 bases from V and 13 from J, leaving 18 bases between them. The CDR3 runs 13 residues. The chain's CDR3 is CASHPREGSPLHF. Here the CDR3 DNA reads TGTGCCAGCCACCCAAGGGAGGGCAGTCCCCTCCACTTT.